Each of the 6 T cell receptor beta chains below was sequenced from the same sample in a study of response to subunit inactivated influenza vaccine. Each CDR3 protein gets one entry after TCRdb re-called the RT-PCR reads with MiXCR. The sample yields a few hundred thousand distinct CDR3 sequences, over 20% seen once. This specimen consisted of PBMCs from blood, obtained about 20 months after vaccination. These receptors were obtained from a man aged 50-75 years who received an inactivated influenza vaccine.

The chain recombines TRBV12-3 or TRBV12-4 with TRBJ2-1; possible D gene TRBD2, 5 bases. V lost 5 bases and J lost 12, with 11 bases in between. There are 11 residues in the CDR3. The CDR3 sequence: CASSVDYAQFF. The CDR3 DNA follows: TGTGCCAGCAGTGTAGACTATGCGCAGTTCTTC.

This clonotype was counted many times. The chain couples TRBV4-3 to TRBJ1-2; 9 bases are shared with TRBD1. The CDR3 runs to 14 residues. V lost 5 bases and J lost 8; bases outside the gene matches: 9. The germline gives CDR1 LGHNA, CDR2 YSLEER. CDR3: CASSLTGGVGGYTF. In DNA form, the CDR3 reads TGCGCCAGCAGCTTAACAGGGGGCGTAGGGGGCTACACCTTC.

This clonotype showed up many times. V and J are TRBV7-2 and TRBJ1-2; weak D call: TRBD1 (5 bases). Trimming left V 2 bases short and J 3 bases short, with 13 bases between. Germline CDR1 SGHTA, CDR2 FQGNSA. The CDR3 loop spans 15 amino acids. CDR3 nucleotides: TGTGCCAGCAGCTTATCTCGGGGCTCGTACTATGGCTACACCTTC. Translated, it gives CASSLSRGSYYGYTF.

This clonotype occurred many times. The chain uses TRBV10-2 and TRBJ1-5; D ambiguous. V was cut by 4 bases and J by 0 bases, with 7 bases left in between. Germline assignment: CDR1 WSHSY and CDR2 SAAADI. CDR3 length equals 14 residues. This CDR3 reads CASSGQNSNQPQHF. In DNA, the CDR3 is TGCGCCAGCAGTGGACAAAATAGCAATCAGCCCCAGCATTTT.

J is TRBJ1-1 and V is TRBV28; D might be TRBD1 (5 bases). The CDR3 spans 14 residues. Trimming removed 5 bases at V and 0 bases at J, with 10 bases between. Per germline, CDR1 MDHEN and CDR2 SYDVKM. The CDR3 region is CASSRPGMNTEAFF. DNA for the CDR3: TGTGCCAGCAGTCGTCCAGGGATGAACACTGAAGCTTTCTTT.

This clonotype was counted only a few times. The chain couples TRBV12-3 or TRBV12-4 to TRBJ2-2; tentatively, D is TRBD2 (6 bases). Trimming shortened V by 1 base and J by 5 bases, and 14 bases separated the two germline ends. The CDR3 totals 16 residues. In DNA form, the CDR3 reads TGTGCCAGCAGTTTAGGAGGGACTTGGGGAACCGGGGAGCTGTTTTTT. Encoded protein: CASSLGGTWGTGELFF.